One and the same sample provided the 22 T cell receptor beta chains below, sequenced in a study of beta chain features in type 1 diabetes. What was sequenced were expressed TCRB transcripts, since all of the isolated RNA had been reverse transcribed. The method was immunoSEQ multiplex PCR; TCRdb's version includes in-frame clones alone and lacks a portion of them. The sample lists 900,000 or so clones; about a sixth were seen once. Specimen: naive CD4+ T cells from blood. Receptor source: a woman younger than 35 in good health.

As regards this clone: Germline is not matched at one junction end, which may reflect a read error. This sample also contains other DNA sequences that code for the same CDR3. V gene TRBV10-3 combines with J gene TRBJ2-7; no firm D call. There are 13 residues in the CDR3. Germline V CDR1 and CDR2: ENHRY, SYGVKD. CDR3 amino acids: CAISEPTLYEQYF. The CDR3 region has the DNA TGCGCCATCAGTGAGCCGACACTTTACGAGCAGTACTTC.

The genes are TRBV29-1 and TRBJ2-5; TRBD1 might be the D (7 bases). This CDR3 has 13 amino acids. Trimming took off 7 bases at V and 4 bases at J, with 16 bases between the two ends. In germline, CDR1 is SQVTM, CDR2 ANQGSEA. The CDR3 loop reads CSALRGRGETQYF. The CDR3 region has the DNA TGCAGCGCCCTAAGGGGGCGGGGAGAGACCCAGTACTTC.

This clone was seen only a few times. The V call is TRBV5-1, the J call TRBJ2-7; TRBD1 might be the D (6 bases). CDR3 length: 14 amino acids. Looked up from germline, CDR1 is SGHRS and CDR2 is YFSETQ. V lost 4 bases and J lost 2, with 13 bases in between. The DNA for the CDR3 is TGCGCCAGCAGCGCCAACAGGGATCCCTACGAGCAGTACTTC. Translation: CASSANRDPYEQYF.

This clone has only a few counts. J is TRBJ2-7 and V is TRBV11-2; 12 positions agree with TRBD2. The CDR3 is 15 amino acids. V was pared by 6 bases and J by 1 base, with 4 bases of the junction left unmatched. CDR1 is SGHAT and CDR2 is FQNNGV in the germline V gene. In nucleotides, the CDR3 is TGTGCCAGCAGGGATGGGACTAGCGGGTCCTACGAGCAGTACTTC. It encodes CASRDGTSGSYEQYF.

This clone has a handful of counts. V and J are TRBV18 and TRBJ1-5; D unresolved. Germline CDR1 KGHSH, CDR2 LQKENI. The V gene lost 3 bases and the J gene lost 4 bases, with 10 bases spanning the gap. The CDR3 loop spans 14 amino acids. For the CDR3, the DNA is TGTGCCAGCTCACCGAGCGACGGAAATCAGCCCCAGCATTTT. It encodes CASSPSDGNQPQHF.

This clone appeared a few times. As DNA, the CDR3 is TGTGCCAGCAGTTTATTAAGCCGGACCCTCCCGCATTTT. Residues: CASSLLSRTLPHF. This chain uses TRBV28 with TRBJ1-5; D is uncertain. Deletions cut 1 base from V and 15 bases from J, with 16 bases between. Per the germline V gene, CDR1 is MDHEN and CDR2 is SYDVKM. This CDR3 has 13 amino acids.

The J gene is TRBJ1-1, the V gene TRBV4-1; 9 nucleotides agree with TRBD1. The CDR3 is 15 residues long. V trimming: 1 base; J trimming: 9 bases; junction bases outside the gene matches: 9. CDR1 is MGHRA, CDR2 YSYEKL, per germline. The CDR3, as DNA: TGCGCCAGCAGCCAAGTGGACAGGGGCCAGTCCCAAGCTTTCTTT. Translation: CASSQVDRGQSQAFF.

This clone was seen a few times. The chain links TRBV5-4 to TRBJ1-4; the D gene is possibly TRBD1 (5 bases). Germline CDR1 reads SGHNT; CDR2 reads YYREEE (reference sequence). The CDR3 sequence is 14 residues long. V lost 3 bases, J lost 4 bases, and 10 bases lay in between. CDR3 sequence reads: CASSSGTRNEKLFF. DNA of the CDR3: TGTGCCAGCAGCTCCGGGACTCGTAATGAAAAACTGTTTTTT.

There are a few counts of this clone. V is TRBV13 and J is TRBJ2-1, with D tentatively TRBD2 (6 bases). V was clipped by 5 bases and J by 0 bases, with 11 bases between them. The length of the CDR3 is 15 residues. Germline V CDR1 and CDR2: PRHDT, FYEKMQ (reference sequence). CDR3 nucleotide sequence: TGTGCCAGCAGCAGACTAGGTAACTCCTACAATGAGCAGTTCTTC. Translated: CASSRLGNSYNEQFF.

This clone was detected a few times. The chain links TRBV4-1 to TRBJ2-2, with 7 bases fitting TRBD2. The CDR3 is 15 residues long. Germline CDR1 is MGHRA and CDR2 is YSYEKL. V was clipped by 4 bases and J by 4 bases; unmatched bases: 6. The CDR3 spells CASSRLTSVTGELFF. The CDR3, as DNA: TGCGCCAGCAGCCGCCTAACTAGCGTCACCGGGGAGCTGTTTTTT.

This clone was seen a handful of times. This CDR3 reads CAWSARQGKSDGYTF. Written as DNA, the CDR3 is TGTGCCTGGAGTGCCCGACAGGGGAAGTCTGATGGCTACACCTTC. This chain connects TRBV30 to TRBJ1-2; 8 bases align to TRBD1. The CDR3 covers 15 residues. V lost 1 base to trimming and J lost 6 bases; unmatched junction nucleotides: 10. Germline lookup yields CDR1 GTSNPN and CDR2 SVGIG (reference sequence).

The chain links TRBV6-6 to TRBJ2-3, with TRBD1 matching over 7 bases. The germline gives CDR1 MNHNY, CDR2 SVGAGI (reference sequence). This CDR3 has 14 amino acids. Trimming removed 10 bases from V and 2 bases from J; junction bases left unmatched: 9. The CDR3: CAIADRRNTDTQYF. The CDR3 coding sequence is TGTGCCATCGCGGACAGGAGAAACACAGATACGCAGTATTTT.

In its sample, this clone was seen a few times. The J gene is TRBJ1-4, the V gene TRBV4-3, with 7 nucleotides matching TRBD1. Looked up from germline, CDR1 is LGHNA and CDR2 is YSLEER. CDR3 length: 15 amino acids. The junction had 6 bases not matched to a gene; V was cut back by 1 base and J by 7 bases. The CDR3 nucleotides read TGCGCCAGCAGCCAAGCTGACAGGGACGTTGAAAAACTGTTTTTT. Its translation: CASSQADRDVEKLFF.

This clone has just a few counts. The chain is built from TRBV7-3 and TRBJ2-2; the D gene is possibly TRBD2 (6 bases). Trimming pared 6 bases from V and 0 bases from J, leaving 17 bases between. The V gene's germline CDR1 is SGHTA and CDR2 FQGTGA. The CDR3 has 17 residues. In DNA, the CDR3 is TGTGCCAGCAGTCCCCGTGTAGGGACTGCGAACACCGGGGAGCTGTTTTTT. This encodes CASSPRVGTANTGELFF.

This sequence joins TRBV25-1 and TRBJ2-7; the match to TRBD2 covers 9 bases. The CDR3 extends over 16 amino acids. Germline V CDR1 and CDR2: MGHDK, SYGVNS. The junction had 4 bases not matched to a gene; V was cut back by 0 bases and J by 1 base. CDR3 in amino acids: CASSEYGGLASYEQYF. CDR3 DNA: TGTGCCAGCAGTGAATATGGGGGACTAGCTTCCTACGAGCAGTACTTC.

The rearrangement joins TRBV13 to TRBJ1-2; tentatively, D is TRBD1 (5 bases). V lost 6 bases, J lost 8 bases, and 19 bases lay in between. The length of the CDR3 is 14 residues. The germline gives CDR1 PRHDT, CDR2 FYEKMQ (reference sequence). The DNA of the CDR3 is TGTGCCAGCAGAGGGGCGGGACCCCCTGGGGGCTACACCTTC. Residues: CASRGAGPPGGYTF.

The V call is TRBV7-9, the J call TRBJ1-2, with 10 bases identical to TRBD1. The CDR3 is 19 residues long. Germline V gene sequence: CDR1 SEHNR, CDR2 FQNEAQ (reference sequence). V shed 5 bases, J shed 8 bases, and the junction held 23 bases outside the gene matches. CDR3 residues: CASSPRWSRDRGHPKGYTF. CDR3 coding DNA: TGTGCCAGCAGCCCGCGATGGTCCCGGGACAGGGGACATCCCAAGGGCTACACCTTC. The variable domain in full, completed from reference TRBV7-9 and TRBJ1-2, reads DTGVSQNPRHKITKRGQNVTFRCDPISEHNRLYWYRQTLGQGPEFLTYFQNEAQLEKSRLLSDRFSAERPKGSFSTLEIQRTEQGDSAMYLCASSPRWSRDRGHPKGYTFGSGTRLTVV.

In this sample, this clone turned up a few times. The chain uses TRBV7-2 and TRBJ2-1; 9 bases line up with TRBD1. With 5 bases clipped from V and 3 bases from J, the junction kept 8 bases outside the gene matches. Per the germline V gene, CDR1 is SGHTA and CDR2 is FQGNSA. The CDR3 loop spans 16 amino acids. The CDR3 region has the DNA TGTGCCAGCAGCCCCGACCCGGGACAGGGCTACAATGAGCAGTTCTTC. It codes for CASSPDPGQGYNEQFF.

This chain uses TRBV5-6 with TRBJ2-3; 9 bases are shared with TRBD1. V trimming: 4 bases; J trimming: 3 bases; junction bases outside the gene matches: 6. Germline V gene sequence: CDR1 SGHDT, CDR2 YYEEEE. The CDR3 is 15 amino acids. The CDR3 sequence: CASSQDRGKTDTQYF. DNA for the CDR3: TGTGCCAGCAGCCAAGACAGGGGGAAGACAGATACGCAGTATTTT.

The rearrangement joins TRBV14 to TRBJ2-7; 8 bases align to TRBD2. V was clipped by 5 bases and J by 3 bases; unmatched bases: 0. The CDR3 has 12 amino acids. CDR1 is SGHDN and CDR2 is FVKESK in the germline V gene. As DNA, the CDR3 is TGTGCCAGCAGCGCGGGAGGCTACGAGCAGTACTTC. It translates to CASSAGGYEQYF.

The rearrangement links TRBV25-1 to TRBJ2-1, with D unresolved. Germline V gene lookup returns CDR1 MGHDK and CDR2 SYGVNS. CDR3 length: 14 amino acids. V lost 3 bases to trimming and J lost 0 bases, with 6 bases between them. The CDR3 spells CASSDPSSYNEQFF. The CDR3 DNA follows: TGTGCCAGCAGTGACCCCAGCTCCTACAATGAGCAGTTCTTC.

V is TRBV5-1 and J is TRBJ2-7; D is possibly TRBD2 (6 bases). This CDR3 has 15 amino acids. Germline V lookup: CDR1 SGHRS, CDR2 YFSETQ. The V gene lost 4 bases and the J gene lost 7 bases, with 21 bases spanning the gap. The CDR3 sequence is CASSARGAGHQEQYF. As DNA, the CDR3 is TGCGCCAGCAGCGCCCGGGGAGCGGGCCATCAGGAGCAGTACTTC.